The 28 T cell receptor beta chains in this list originate from one sample, sequenced in a study of blood T cell repertoires in COVID-19 (TCRdb year 2020). Library construction relied on the immunoSEQ multiplex PCR assay. TCRdb provides this immuneACCESS table in a form limited to in-frame rearrangements. Some clones are lacking; in checked studies, under half of them reflect an unresolved V gene, and why the rest are absent is not known. The sample records around 99,000 clones, 80% to 90% of which are singletons. The ten largest clones add up to 4% to 6% of the sample. The sequenced sample consisted of peripheral blood. The receptors stem from a man in his forties or fifties with active or convalescent COVID-19.

This rearrangement joins TRBV6-5 to TRBJ1-1; perhaps TRBD1 as D (5 bases). The CDR3 has 15 amino acids. Trimming left V 5 bases short and J 4 bases short, with 17 bases between. Germline CDR1 MNHEY, CDR2 SVGAGI. CDR3 nucleotide sequence: TGTGCCAGCAGTAACGGGGGATTTAGCCTCACTGAAGCTTTCTTT. The encoded protein is CASSNGGFSLTEAFF.

The chain is built from TRBV4-3 and TRBJ1-1, with TRBD1 identical over 8 bases. CDR3 length: 14 residues. Germline CDR1 is LGHNA and CDR2 is YSLEER. Trimming cost V 0 bases and J 8 bases; bases outside gene matches: 5. Here the CDR3 DNA reads TGCGCCAGCAGCCAAGAAGGACAGGGTAACGAAGCTTTCTTT. This encodes CASSQEGQGNEAFF.

The rearrangement links TRBV19 to TRBJ1-5; no definite D call. Trimming cost V 5 bases and J 2 bases, with 10 bases left between them. The CDR3 extends over 14 amino acids. The germline gives CDR1 LNHDA, CDR2 SQIVND (reference sequence). The DNA of the CDR3 is TGTGCCAGTAGTTACCAGATTCGCAATCAGCCCCAGCATTTT. Its protein is CASSYQIRNQPQHF.

This clone came up a few times. The chain recombines TRBV10-3 with TRBJ1-5, with 9 nucleotides matching TRBD1. V was clipped by 4 bases and J by 2 bases; unmatched bases: 0. The CDR3 runs 14 residues. The germline V gene encodes CDR1 ENHRY and CDR2 SYGVKD. The CDR3 sequence is CAISGTGGNQPQHF. The DNA for the CDR3 is TGTGCCATCAGTGGGACAGGGGGCAATCAGCCCCAGCATTTT.

This chain joins TRBV11-3 and TRBJ2-4; 9 bases align to TRBD2. The CDR3 length is 16 residues. In germline, CDR1 is SGHNT, CDR2 YENEEA. After removal of 5 bases from V and 1 base from J, the junction contained 6 bases not matched to a gene. CDR3 sequence (DNA): TGTGCCAGCAGCAATAGCGGGAGCGGGGCCAAAAACATTCAGTACTTC. Its translation is CASSNSGSGAKNIQYF.

The chain has TRBV5-1 and TRBJ2-7; D remains ambiguous. Germline lookup yields CDR1 SGHRS and CDR2 YFSETQ. V was clipped by 0 bases and J by 2 bases, with 9 bases between them. The CDR3 has 14 amino acids. The DNA for the CDR3 is TGCGCCAGCAGCTTGGGCGACTCACCCTACGAGCAGTACTTC. The encoded protein is CASSLGDSPYEQYF.

The chain couples TRBV2 to TRBJ2-3; 11 bases line up with TRBD1. The CDR3 runs to 15 residues. Trimming cost V 8 bases and J 4 bases; bases outside gene matches: 8. The V gene's germline CDR1 is SNHLY and CDR2 FYNNEI. The DNA of the CDR3 is TGTGCCAGCCAAACTCGGACAGGGGGCGCAGATACGCAGTATTTT. Amino acids: CASQTRTGGADTQYF.

This chain links TRBV19 with TRBJ2-7; D ambiguous. The length of the CDR3 is 13 residues. V lost 0 bases, J lost 3 bases, and 6 bases lay in between. The germline gives CDR1 LNHDA, CDR2 SQIVND (reference sequence). The CDR3 protein is CASSIDASYEQYF. CDR3 sequence (DNA): TGTGCCAGTAGTATAGACGCCAGCTACGAGCAGTACTTC.

J is TRBJ2-7 and V is TRBV5-1; 10 nucleotides line up with TRBD1. Germline V lookup: CDR1 SGHRS, CDR2 YFSETQ. The CDR3 contains 14 residues. V dropped 4 bases and J dropped 4; count of bases not matched to a gene: 5. DNA for the CDR3: TGCGCCAGCAGCCCACGGACAGGGGGATACGAGCAGTACTTC. Residues: CASSPRTGGYEQYF.

V usage is TRBV6-5 and J usage is TRBJ1-6, with 8 bases aligning to TRBD1. From germline, CDR1 is MNHEY and CDR2 SVGAGI. The CDR3 covers 13 residues. V lost 8 bases and J lost 9; bases outside the gene matches: 6. The CDR3 sequence: CASWGQAASPLHF. Here the CDR3 DNA reads TGTGCCAGCTGGGGACAGGCTGCTTCACCCCTCCACTTT.

This clone occurred many times. The genes are TRBV6-4 and TRBJ2-1; possibly TRBD2 for D (6 bases). This CDR3 is 14 amino acids long. V lost 5 bases, J lost 5 bases, and 13 bases lay in between. Germline CDR1 MRHNA, CDR2 SNTAGT. The DNA for the CDR3 is TGTGCCAGCAGTATGGGGGGAGACAACAATGAGCAGTTCTTC. Its protein is CASSMGGDNNEQFF.

The chain combines TRBV27 with TRBJ1-2; 9 bases align to TRBD1. The CDR3 length is 15 residues. The V segment lost 3 bases and the J segment 5 bases; nucleotides outside the gene matches: 7. Per the germline V gene, CDR1 is MNHEY and CDR2 is SMNVEV (reference sequence). CDR3 sequence (DNA): TGTGCCAGCAGTTTCCAACAGGGGGCCGGTTATGGCTACACCTTC. Translation: CASSFQQGAGYGYTF.

The chain couples TRBV4-3 to TRBJ1-6; D may be TRBD1 (6 bases). The V and J ends lost 1 base and 1 base respectively, with 17 bases between them. The CDR3 is 19 residues long. In germline, CDR1 is LGHNA, CDR2 YSLEER. The CDR3 region has the DNA TGCGCCAGCAGCCAAGGGGGGCATAATGAAGGGTCCTATAATTCACCCCTCCACTTT. Encoded protein: CASSQGGHNEGSYNSPLHF.

This chain links TRBV27 with TRBJ2-7; 10 bases map to TRBD2. Germline lookup yields CDR1 MNHEY and CDR2 SMNVEV (reference sequence). V gave up 7 bases and J gave up 2 bases; unmatched junction bases: 14. CDR3 length: 17 amino acids. CDR3: CASKTLGRAGGTYEQYF. The DNA of the CDR3 is TGTGCCAGCAAAACCCTCGGTCGAGCGGGAGGGACCTACGAGCAGTACTTC.

The sample holds one count of this clone. V and J are TRBV7-2 and TRBJ2-5; 7 bases are shared with TRBD1. Gene TRBJ2-7 matches the end of the DNA better, so the J call may be wrong. In germline, CDR1 is SGHTA, CDR2 FQGNSA. The length of the CDR3 is 16 residues. The CDR3 DNA sequence: TGTGCCAGCAGCCCACCAGTTGGGCAGGGGGCCTACGAGCAGTACTTC. Its protein is CASSPPVGQGAYEQYF.

The chain is built from TRBV18 and TRBJ2-5; D is possibly TRBD1 (5 bases). Trimming removed 7 bases from V and 4 bases from J, with 16 bases in between. Germline V gives CDR1 KGHSH, CDR2 LQKENI. The CDR3 extends over 14 amino acids. Written as DNA, the CDR3 is TGTGCCAGCTACCCAAGGGGCAGGCGAGAGACCCAGTACTTC. Translation: CASYPRGRRETQYF.

The chain joins TRBV6-5 to TRBJ1-2, with unresolved D. V lost 6 bases, J lost 4 bases, and 9 bases lay in between. Looked up from germline, CDR1 is MNHEY and CDR2 is SVGAGI. The CDR3 is 12 residues long. In DNA form, the CDR3 reads TGTGCCAGCAGCTTCGACACCTATGGCTACACCTTC. It encodes CASSFDTYGYTF.

This clone was recorded a few times. The chain uses TRBV27 and TRBJ1-2; D call uncertain. V lost 7 bases and J 7 bases, leaving 25 bases between the germline ends. The CDR3 sequence is 16 residues long. The germline gives CDR1 MNHEY, CDR2 SMNVEV (reference sequence). The CDR3, as DNA: TGTGCCAGCACCTCCCTGGCGGGGTACCCCCCTCTTGGCTACACCTTC. Translating gives CASTSLAGYPPLGYTF.

CDR3 bases: TGCGCCAGCAGCCCCCAATGGGCCCAACAGGATGGCTACACCTTC. Protein product: CASSPQWAQQDGYTF. This chain joins TRBV5-1 and TRBJ1-2, with TRBD1 as a possible D gene (5 bases). This CDR3 is 15 amino acids long. V lost 4 bases and J 6 bases, leaving 19 bases between the germline ends. The V gene's germline CDR1 is SGHRS and CDR2 YFSETQ.

Note on this clone: The junction shows a germline mismatch at one end, possibly a read error. This chain uses TRBV10-3 with TRBJ2-7; TRBD2 is a possible D gene (7 bases). This CDR3 has 15 residues. CDR1 and CDR2 (germline): ENHRY, SYGVKD. CDR3 loop: CVIRLGGAVSWEQYF. For the CDR3, the DNA is TGTGTCATCAGGTTAGGGGGGGCCGTCTCTTGGGAGCAGTACTTC.

The chain is built from TRBV10-3 and TRBJ1-5, with D maybe TRBD1 (6 bases). The V end was cut by 10 bases, the J end by 3 bases, with 16 bases between. Germline CDR1 reads ENHRY; CDR2 reads SYGVKD. This CDR3 has 14 residues. CDR3 nucleotides: TGTGCCACCAGCGACACAGGGCCCAATCAGCCCCAGCATTTT. Encoded protein: CATSDTGPNQPQHF.

The gene calls are TRBV19 and TRBJ2-3, with D possibly TRBD1 on 7 matching bases. CDR1 LNHDA and CDR2 SQIVND come from the germline V gene (reference sequence). V shed 5 bases and J shed 4 bases, with 19 bases lying between them. This CDR3 comprises 16 residues. The DNA for the CDR3 is TGTGCCAGTAGTGGGGGGAACGAGGGGGCTTCAGATACGCAGTATTTT. Protein sequence: CASSGGNEGASDTQYF.

This sequence joins TRBV19 and TRBJ2-1; 7 bases agree with TRBD2. This CDR3 contains 16 residues. The germline V gene encodes CDR1 LNHDA and CDR2 SQIVND (reference sequence). V lost 4 bases and J lost 7; bases outside the gene matches: 13. Here the CDR3 reads CASSRDGRTALNEQFF. CDR3 coding DNA: TGTGCCAGTAGTAGGGACGGGAGGACGGCTTTGAATGAGCAGTTCTTC.

J is TRBJ2-2 and V is TRBV7-2; TRBD2 agrees at 10 bases. V lost 3 bases, J lost 0 bases, and 10 bases stayed unmatched. This CDR3 has 19 amino acids. Germline values: CDR1 SGHTA, CDR2 FQGNSA. The CDR3 sequence is CASSFLGGSGRTNTGELFF. The CDR3, as DNA: TGTGCCAGCAGCTTCCTCGGGGGTAGCGGGAGGACGAACACCGGGGAGCTGTTTTTT.

V is TRBV11-3 and J is TRBJ2-1; 10 nucleotides line up with TRBD2. The CDR3 consists of 15 residues. CDR1 is SGHNT, CDR2 YENEEA, per germline. Trimming at V came to 3 bases and at J to 3 bases, leaving 2 bases not matched to a gene. In DNA form, the CDR3 reads TGTGCCAGCAGCTTGGGGACTAGCGACTACAATGAGCAGTTCTTC. As protein: CASSLGTSDYNEQFF. Full variable domain (outside the CDR3, taken from reference TRBV11-3 and TRBJ2-1): EAGVVQSPRYKIIEKKQPVAFWCNPISGHNTLYWYLQNLGQGPELLIRYENEEAVDDSQLPKDRFSAERLKGVDSTLKIQPAELGDSAVYLCASSLGTSDYNEQFFGPGTRLTVL.

The chain couples TRBV1 to TRBJ1-5; TRBD1, as called in the table, went unchecked against the DNA. TRBV1 is assigned pseudogene status. The length of the CDR3 is 19 residues. CDR3 sequence: CTSSQDILGQGNGHQPQHF. The CDR3 coding sequence is TGCACCAGCAGCCAAGATATCTTGGGACAGGGGAACGGCCATCAGCCCCAGCATTTT.

This chain uses TRBV30 with TRBJ2-5; TRBD1 is a possible D gene (6 bases). V lost 3 bases and J 5 bases, leaving 16 bases between the germline ends. This CDR3 is 14 amino acids long. Per germline, CDR1 GTSNPN and CDR2 SVGIG (reference sequence). CDR3 bases: TGTGCCTGGAGCAGGGGACCCGTCGAGGAGACCCAGTACTTC. Protein product: CAWSRGPVEETQYF.

This chain joins TRBV18 and TRBJ1-1, with 7 bases lining up with TRBD1. Looked up from germline, CDR1 is KGHSH and CDR2 is LQKENI. The J segment lost 7 bases and the V segment lost 1 base, leaving 6 bases of the junction unmatched. CDR3 length equals 14 residues. The chain's CDR3 is CASSPQQGRVEAFF. DNA of the CDR3: TGTGCCAGCTCACCACAACAGGGGCGTGTTGAAGCTTTCTTT.